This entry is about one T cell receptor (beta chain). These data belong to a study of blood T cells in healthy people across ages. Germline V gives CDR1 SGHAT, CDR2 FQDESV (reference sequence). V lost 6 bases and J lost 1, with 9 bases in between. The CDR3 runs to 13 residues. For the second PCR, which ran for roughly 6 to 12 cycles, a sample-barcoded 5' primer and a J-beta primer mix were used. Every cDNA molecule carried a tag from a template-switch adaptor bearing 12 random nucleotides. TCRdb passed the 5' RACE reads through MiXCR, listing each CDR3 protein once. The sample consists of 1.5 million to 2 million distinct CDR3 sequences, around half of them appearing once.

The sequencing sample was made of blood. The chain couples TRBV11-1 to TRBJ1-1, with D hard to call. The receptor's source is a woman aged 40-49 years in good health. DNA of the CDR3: TGTGCCAGCAGGTACACCGAGAACACTGAAGCTTTCTTT. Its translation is CASRYTENTEAFF. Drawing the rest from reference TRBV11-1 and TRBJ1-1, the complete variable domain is EAEVAQSPRYKITEKSQAVAFWCDPISGHATLYWYRQILGQGPELLVQFQDESVVDDSQLPKDRFSAERLKGVDSTLKIQPAELGDSAMYLCASRYTENTEAFFGQGTRLTVV.